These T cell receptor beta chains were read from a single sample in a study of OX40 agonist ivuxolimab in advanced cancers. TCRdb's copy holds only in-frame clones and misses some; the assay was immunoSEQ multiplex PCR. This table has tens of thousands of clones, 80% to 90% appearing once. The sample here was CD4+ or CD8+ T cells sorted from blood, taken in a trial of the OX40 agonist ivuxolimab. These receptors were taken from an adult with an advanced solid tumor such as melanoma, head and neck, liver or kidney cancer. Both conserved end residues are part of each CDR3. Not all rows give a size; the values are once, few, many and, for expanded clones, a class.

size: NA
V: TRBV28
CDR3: CASSKDRGRGTEAFF

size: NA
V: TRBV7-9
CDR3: CASSFSAGGTQETQYF

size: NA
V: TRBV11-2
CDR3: CASSLDLFGLAGETDTQYF

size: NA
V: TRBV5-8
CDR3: CASSLVGGAYEQYF

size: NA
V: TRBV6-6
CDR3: CASSYSMETQYF

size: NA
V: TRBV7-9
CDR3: CASSLRSGGSTDTQYF

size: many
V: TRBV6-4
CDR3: CASSEYGGSAVANTEAFF

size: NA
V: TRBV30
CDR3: CAWSMGSSYEQYF

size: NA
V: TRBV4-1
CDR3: CASSQGKYEQYF

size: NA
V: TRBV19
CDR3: CATGKISGNTIYF

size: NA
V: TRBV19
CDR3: CASSLLQNTEAFF

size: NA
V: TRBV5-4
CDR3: CASSPTSGGVFNEQFF

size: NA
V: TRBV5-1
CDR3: CASSWGQDYEQYF

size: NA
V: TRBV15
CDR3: CATSRDSAPVGQPQHF

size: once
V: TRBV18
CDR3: CASSYLRYTEAFF

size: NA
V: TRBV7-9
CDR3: CASSHLPGQSSSGNTIYF

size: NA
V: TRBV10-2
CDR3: CASKEGSLFYEQYF

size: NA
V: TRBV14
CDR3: CASSQGTPYSNQPQHF

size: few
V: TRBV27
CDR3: CASSSTAMNTEAFF

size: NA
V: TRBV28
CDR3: CASSFWGVTDFGGGNEQFF

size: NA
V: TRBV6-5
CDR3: CASSFFGTGGRETQYF

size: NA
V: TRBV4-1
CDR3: CASSLQVTGAQPQHF

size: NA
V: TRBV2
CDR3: CASSEAPGSFRYEQYF

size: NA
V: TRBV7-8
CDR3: CASSSRDRGYEQYF

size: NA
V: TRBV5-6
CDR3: CASSHRGPTEAFF

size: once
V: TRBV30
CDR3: CAWSVLSYNEQFF

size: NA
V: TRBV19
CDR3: CASSMEASGNQPQHF

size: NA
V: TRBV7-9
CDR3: CASSLSGGPYNEQFF

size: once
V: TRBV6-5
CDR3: CASRGLADTQYF

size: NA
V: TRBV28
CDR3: CASSHDRGLNQPQHF

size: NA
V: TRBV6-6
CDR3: CASSYSFVSWGTEAFF

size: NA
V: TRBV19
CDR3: CASMSQDWNEQFF

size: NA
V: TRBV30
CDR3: CAWSWGDRTDTQYF

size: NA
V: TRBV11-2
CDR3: CASSPGQLNNEQFF

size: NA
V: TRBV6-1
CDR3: CASSWDNLGYEQYF

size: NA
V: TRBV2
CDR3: CASSETGSSYEQYF

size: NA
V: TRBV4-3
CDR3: CASSPSGRSYYGYTF

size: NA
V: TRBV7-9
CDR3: CASSLPGIYEQYF

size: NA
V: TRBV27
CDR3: CASSFAPGGNYEQYF

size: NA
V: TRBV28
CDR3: CASSFGGAGANVLTF

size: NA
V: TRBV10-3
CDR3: CAISEPMAGGFYQETQYF

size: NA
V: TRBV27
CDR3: CASRGTGDQPQHF

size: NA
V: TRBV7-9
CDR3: CASSSGQGNYGYTF

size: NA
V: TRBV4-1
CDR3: CASSQVSGEEQFF